One and the same sample provided the 25 T cell receptor beta chains below, sequenced in a study of CD8 T cells in ankylosing spondylitis. TCRdb redid the calling of the 5' RACE reads with MiXCR, one entry per CDR3 protein. The sample has some 120,000 distinct CDR3 sequences; around 7% are singletons. What was sequenced was blood, either unsorted or a sorted T cell fraction (not recorded which). These receptors were taken from a male donor with ankylosing spondylitis or in good health (not recorded which).

This clonotype was counted ten times or more. The rearrangement joins TRBV20-1 to TRBJ2-1; 14 bases align to TRBD2. The CDR3 is made up of 17 amino acids. V shed 6 bases, J shed 0 bases, and the junction held 7 bases outside the gene matches. Germline-derived CDR1 and CDR2 are DFQATT and SNEGSKA (reference sequence). The CDR3 here is CSAGTSGGLFSYNEQFF. The CDR3 DNA sequence: TGCAGTGCCGGGACTAGCGGGGGCCTTTTCTCCTACAATGAGCAGTTCTTC.

This clonotype was detected ten times or more. The rearrangement uses TRBV5-1 and TRBJ1-2, with D perhaps TRBD1 (5 bases). Germline V gene sequence: CDR1 SGHRS, CDR2 YFSETQ. The CDR3 extends over 14 amino acids. The V gene lost 2 bases and the J gene lost 3 bases, with 11 bases spanning the gap. The CDR3 spells CASSLGEGYYGYTF. The CDR3 region has the DNA TGCGCCAGCAGCTTAGGGGAGGGGTACTATGGCTACACCTTC.

This clonotype was recorded at least ten times. CDR3 region: CASSSPGGQSSYEQYF. In nucleotides, the CDR3 is TGTGCCAGCAGTTCCCCCGGGGGCCAATCCTCCTACGAGCAGTACTTC. The genes are TRBV27 and TRBJ2-7; either TRBD1 or TRBD2 may fit D (6 bases each). V shed 4 bases and J shed 0 bases, with 16 bases lying between them. The germline V gene has CDR1 MNHEY and CDR2 SMNVEV (reference sequence). CDR3 length equals 16 residues.

At least ten counts were recorded for this clonotype. The chain employs TRBV28 and TRBJ1-1; weak D call: TRBD1 (6 bases). This CDR3 spans 12 amino acids. Trimming took 2 bases from V and 8 from J, leaving 9 bases between them. Germline V gene sequence: CDR1 MDHEN, CDR2 SYDVKM. The CDR3 bases are TGTGCCAGCAGTTTACCTGACAGGGAAGCTTTCTTT. Translated: CASSLPDREAFF.

The sample holds many counts of this clonotype. The chain couples TRBV25-1 to TRBJ2-1; 10 bases are a match to TRBD2. There are 12 residues in the CDR3. The germline CDR1 and CDR2 sequences are MGHDK and SYGVNS. V trimming: 2 bases; J trimming: 15 bases; junction bases outside the gene matches: 4. In DNA form, the CDR3 reads TGTGCCAGCAGTGAACATAGCGGGAGGCCGTTCTTC. Amino acid sequence: CASSEHSGRPFF.

This clonotype appeared many times. The chain uses TRBV6-5 and TRBJ1-6; D ambiguous. V lost 2 bases and J lost 1, with 9 bases in between. Germline CDR1 reads MNHEY; CDR2 reads SVGAGI. The CDR3 covers 16 residues. CDR3 DNA sequence: TGTGCCAGCAGTTACGAGGCAGCATCCTATAATTCACCCCTCCACTTT. It specifies CASSYEAASYNSPLHF.

This clonotype was found many times. The J gene is TRBJ2-3, the V gene TRBV5-1; 8 positions agree with TRBD1. Looked up from germline, CDR1 is SGHRS and CDR2 is YFSETQ. CDR3 length: 16 amino acids. V shed 6 bases, J shed 3 bases, and the junction held 12 bases outside the gene matches. The DNA for the CDR3 is TGCGCCAGCAATGCAATCCCGGGACAGGATACAGATACGCAGTATTTT. This translates into CASNAIPGQDTDTQYF.

This clonotype was seen only a few times. The chain carries TRBV5-1 and TRBJ1-5; D gene ambiguous. The germline V gene encodes CDR1 SGHRS and CDR2 YFSETQ. The CDR3 runs 15 residues. Trimming shortened V by 1 base and J by 0 bases, and 8 bases separated the two germline ends. CDR3 DNA sequence: TGCGCCAGCAGCTTGTCTTGGGGTAGCAATCAGCCCCAGCATTTT. Translation gives CASSLSWGSNQPQHF.

This clonotype was found many times. This chain links TRBV5-1 with TRBJ1-2; no firm D call. The CDR3 extends over 14 amino acids. Trimming stripped 5 bases from V and 7 bases from J, with 18 bases between. Per germline, CDR1 SGHRS and CDR2 YFSETQ. CDR3: CASSDVGSMRGYTF. The CDR3 DNA reads as TGCGCCAGCAGTGATGTGGGGTCCATGCGTGGCTACACCTTC.

This clonotype has a count of ten or more. The chain has TRBV5-1 and TRBJ1-4; perhaps TRBD1 as D (5 bases). Germline V gene lookup returns CDR1 SGHRS and CDR2 YFSETQ. Trimming took 5 bases from V and 3 from J, leaving 14 bases between them. CDR3 size: 15 residues. In DNA form, the CDR3 reads TGCGCCAGCAGAGGGGCCGGCTCCCCTAATGAAAAACTGTTTTTT. It is translated as CASRGAGSPNEKLFF.

This clonotype was counted ten times or more. This chain uses TRBV20-1 with TRBJ2-3; D call uncertain. This CDR3 spans 13 amino acids. Germline V gives CDR1 DFQATT, CDR2 SNEGSKA (reference sequence). Deletions cut 2 bases from V and 2 bases from J, with 8 bases between. The CDR3 spells CSARRLDTDTQYF. The CDR3 nucleotides are TGCAGTGCTAGACGTTTGGACACAGATACGCAGTATTTT.

This clonotype showed up many times. The genes are TRBV7-2 and TRBJ2-1; weak D call: TRBD2 (6 bases). Trimming stripped 2 bases from V and 2 bases from J, with 16 bases between. The length of the CDR3 is 17 residues. The germline CDR1 and CDR2 sequences are SGHTA and FQGNSA. CDR3 in amino acids: CASSLYSPGDAYNEQFF. Written as DNA, the CDR3 is TGTGCCAGCAGCTTATACTCCCCGGGGGACGCCTACAATGAGCAGTTCTTC. The full variable domain, with the rest looked up from reference TRBV7-2 and TRBJ2-1, is GAGVSQSPSNKVTEKGKDVELRCDPISGHTALYWYRQSLGQGLEFLIYFQGNSAPDKSGLPSDRFSAERTGGSVSTLTIQRTQQEDSAVYLCASSLYSPGDAYNEQFFGPGTRLTVL.

This clonotype has ten or more counts. This chain uses TRBV12-3 or TRBV12-4 with TRBJ1-1; no clear D. Trimming removed 6 bases from V and 4 bases from J, with 15 bases in between. The CDR3 covers 14 residues. The CDR3 loop reads CASSNSGAGTEAFF. Written as DNA, the CDR3 is TGTGCCAGCAGCAATTCAGGAGCCGGCACTGAAGCTTTCTTT.

The sample holds many counts of this clonotype. The J gene is TRBJ1-2, the V gene TRBV7-8, with D perhaps TRBD1 (6 bases). Germline V gene lookup returns CDR1 SGHVS and CDR2 FQNEAQ. The CDR3 covers 12 residues. Trimming took 5 bases from V and 8 from J, leaving 12 bases between them. The chain's CDR3 is CASSKTQGGYTF. The CDR3 DNA follows: TGTGCCAGCAGCAAAACTCAGGGGGGCTACACCTTC.

This clonotype was observed many times. The V call is TRBV5-4, the J call TRBJ1-1; no clear D gene. Germline CDR1 reads SGHNT; CDR2 reads YYREEE (reference sequence). Trimming cost V 0 bases and J 6 bases, with 9 bases left between them. The CDR3 contains 13 residues. In DNA form, the CDR3 reads TGTGCCAGCAGCTTGGAGAGAAGGGCTGAAGCTTTCTTT. Translated, it gives CASSLERRAEAFF.

The sample holds a few counts of this clonotype. This chain uses TRBV20-1 with TRBJ2-1, with D possibly being TRBD1 or TRBD2 (5 bases each). Looked up from germline, CDR1 is DFQATT and CDR2 is SNEGSKA (reference sequence). The CDR3 loop spans 14 amino acids. The germline V and J ends were trimmed by 2 bases and 5 bases, with 13 bases remaining between them. DNA for the CDR3: TGCAGTGCTAGACCCGGGACCGTCGACAATGAGCAGTTCTTC. Encoded protein: CSARPGTVDNEQFF.

Ten or more counts support this clonotype. The rearrangement uses TRBV5-1 and TRBJ2-3, with 13 bases aligning to TRBD2. Trimming removed 5 bases from V and 0 bases from J; junction bases left unmatched: 9. Germline lookup yields CDR1 SGHRS and CDR2 YFSETQ. The CDR3 consists of 18 residues. CDR3 region: CASSSRTSGSLSTDTQYF. Here the CDR3 DNA reads TGCGCCAGCAGTTCTCGGACTAGCGGGAGTCTAAGCACAGATACGCAGTATTTT.

There are many counts of this clonotype. This chain joins TRBV20-1 and TRBJ2-1, with 8 bases identical to TRBD2. CDR3 size: 15 residues. Germline CDR1 and CDR2: DFQATT and SNEGSKA (reference sequence). V was clipped by 6 bases and J by 0 bases; unmatched bases: 7. The CDR3 reads CSANTGTSSYNEQFF. CDR3 sequence (DNA): TGCAGTGCAAATACCGGGACTAGCTCCTACAATGAGCAGTTCTTC.

Notes on this clonotype: A read error may be the cause here, since a much bigger clone is one base away. The chain employs TRBV5-8 and TRBJ2-2; the D gene is possibly TRBD1 (6 bases). CDR1 is SGHTS and CDR2 is YDEGEE in the germline V gene. Between the trimmed V and J ends, which lost 4 bases and 0 bases, there was a span of 10 bases. The CDR3 has 15 residues. The CDR3 DNA reads as TGTGCCAGCAGCGCCGGGACATCGAACACCGGGGAGCTGTTTTTT. Translated, it gives CASSAGTSNTGELFF.

This clonotype has at least ten counts. This chain connects TRBV5-6 to TRBJ2-1; 13 bases fit TRBD2. This CDR3 has 15 residues. Germline assignment: CDR1 SGHDT and CDR2 YYEEEE. Trimming at V came to 4 bases and at J to 5 bases, leaving 3 bases not matched to a gene. CDR3 amino acids: CASSQGLAGHNEQFF. The DNA for the CDR3 is TGTGCCAGCAGCCAGGGACTAGCGGGACACAATGAGCAGTTCTTC.

This clonotype was observed at least ten times. The chain couples TRBV5-1 to TRBJ1-1, with unresolved D. This CDR3 spans 15 amino acids. V was clipped by 2 bases and J by 0 bases, with 11 bases between them. CDR1 is SGHRS and CDR2 is YFSETQ in the germline V gene. The CDR3 region is CASSFTGPLNTEAFF. In DNA, the CDR3 is TGCGCCAGCAGCTTTACGGGTCCATTGAACACTGAAGCTTTCTTT.

This clonotype was detected many times. The rearrangement joins TRBV12-3 or TRBV12-4 to TRBJ1-2; D is uncertain. V was pared by 3 bases and J by 8 bases, with 10 bases between. This CDR3 is 12 amino acids long. The DNA for the CDR3 is TGTGCCAGCAGTTTGCCGGGTCGAGGCTACACCTTC. Amino acids: CASSLPGRGYTF.

Sample share makes this clonotype medium-sized (0.01 to 0.1%). The chain uses TRBV9 and TRBJ1-5; 10 bases agree with TRBD1. J lost 5 bases, V lost 3 bases, and 2 bases had no gene match. The CDR3 loop spans 14 amino acids. CDR1 SGDLS and CDR2 YYNGEE come from the germline V gene. As DNA, the CDR3 is TGTGCCAGCAGCGCGACAGGGGGCGATCAGCCCCAGCATTTT. It is translated as CASSATGGDQPQHF. Supplemented by reference TRBV9 and TRBJ1-5, the full variable domain reads DSGVTQTPKHLITATGQRVTLRCSPRSGDLSVYWYQQSLDQGLQFLIQYYNGEERAKGNILERFSAQQFPDLHSELNLSSLELGDSALYFCASSATGGDQPQHFGDGTRLSIL.

This clonotype was recorded many times. The chain has TRBV29-1 and TRBJ1-2, with D possibly TRBD1 on 6 matching bases. This CDR3 spans 11 amino acids. CDR1 SQVTM and CDR2 ANQGSEA come from the germline V gene. V gave up 7 bases and J gave up 10 bases, with 16 bases separating them. The CDR3 loop is CSASSGVAYTF. The DNA of the CDR3 is TGCAGCGCAAGTTCAGGGGTGGCCTACACCTTC.

This clonotype has more than one count but fewer than ten. This chain joins TRBV25-1 and TRBJ2-5; 9 bases fit TRBD1. CDR1 is MGHDK and CDR2 is SYGVNS in the germline V gene. The CDR3 is 16 residues long. The V and J ends lost 5 bases and 1 base, in that order; junction bases with no gene match: 8. The CDR3 loop reads CASSPQDRGGQETQYF. CDR3 sequence (DNA): TGTGCCAGCAGTCCACAGGACAGGGGTGGCCAAGAGACCCAGTACTTC.